This T cell receptor beta chain was documented in a study of T cells in Graves' hyperthyroidism and ophthalmopathy. Study conclusions and caveats: A model built on 13 V-J features separated ophthalmopathy from stable hyperthyroidism. Most clonotypes that expanded in the thyroid above 0.001 also showed up in blood.

Thyroid ultrasound and orbital computed tomography, with clinical symptoms and serum thyroxine and TRAb, informed diagnoses. PBMCs stemmed from 10 ml fresh peripheral blood. It was RNA transcripts that yielded the amplified TCR beta CDR3 regions. TCR CDR3 regions were first amplified by RT-PCR with HTBI primers. A single record per CDR3 protein comes from TCRdb applying MiXCR to the multiplex PCR reads. The data show 530,000 or so distinct CDR3 sequences, around a quarter seen once. This clonotype was counted ten times or more. Its matching antigen is unknown. Trimming removed 2 bases at V and 4 bases at J, with 9 bases between. The CDR3 extends over 14 amino acids. The germline CDR1 and CDR2 sequences are MNHEY and SVGAGI.

Source material: blood. The chain joins TRBV6-5 to TRBJ1-5; D gene uncertain. The sequence came from a young woman with Graves' ophthalmopathy. The CDR3 region has the DNA TGTGCCAGCAGTTACCTCGGCGGTAATCAGCCCCAGCATTTT. Amino acid sequence: CASSYLGGNQPQHF.